This T cell receptor beta chain was recovered during a study of beta chain features in type 1 diabetes. Points from the study as a whole: Naive, central memory and regulatory TCRB repertoires appeared more similar among patients than healthy donors. The study found moderately but significantly shorter TCRB CDR3s in all four CD4+ subsets of Type 1 diabetes patients.

The junction had 4 bases not matched to a gene; V was cut back by 1 base and J by 1 base. CDR3 length equals 15 residues. Germline V gene lookup returns CDR1 SGHAT and CDR2 FQNNGV. The authors reverse transcribed all of the isolated RNA, so sequencing captured expressed TCRB transcripts. TCRdb's table, derived via immunoSEQ multiplex PCR, lists solely in-frame clones and lacks some. The table includes over 150,000 clones, over 9% detected once. Comments on this clone: What it recognizes is unknown.

V and J are TRBV11-2 and TRBJ2-7; 7 bases align to TRBD1. The origin of this receptor is a man aged 25 to 40 with type 1 diabetes. Sequenced: central memory CD4+ T cells from blood. The CDR3 DNA follows: TGTGCCAGCAGCTTAGTAGGGGACAGATCCTACGAGCAGTACTTC. It encodes CASSLVGDRSYEQYF. The whole variable domain, filled in from reference TRBV11-2 and TRBJ2-7, reads EAGVAQSPRYKIIEKRQSVAFWCNPISGHATLYWYQQILGQGPKLLIQFQNNGVVDDSQLPKDRFSAERLKGVDSTLKIQPAKLEDSAVYLCASSLVGDRSYEQYFGPGTRLTVT.